Described below is a single TCR beta chain sequence and its context. The antigen is not known. The TCR library protocol attached unique molecular identifiers to the individual cDNA molecules. TCRdb independently ran MiXCR on the 5' RACE reads; one entry per CDR3 protein. The data show tens of thousands of distinct CDR3 sequences, roughly a tenth seen once. These data are taken from a study of early T cells in non-severe SARS-CoV-2 infection. Study as a whole: Bulk RNA taken from unsorted whole blood was sequenced, leaving chains unpaired. Findings and caveats of the study: VDJdb-based matching was biased toward anti-spike CD8 responses and missed private and CD4 specificities.

The CDR3 sequence is 13 residues long. From germline, CDR1 is DFQATT and CDR2 SNEGSKA (reference sequence). Trimming stripped 0 bases from V and 4 bases from J, with 8 bases between. The rearrangement joins TRBV20-1 to TRBJ2-3; D is unclear. Source material: whole blood. The TCR sequence derives from an adult who was a healthcare worker with PCR-confirmed SARS-CoV-2 infection or an uninfected control (not recorded which). CDR3 sequence reads: CSARDGAADTQYF. CDR3 DNA sequence: TGCAGTGCTAGAGATGGTGCAGCAGATACGCAGTATTTT.